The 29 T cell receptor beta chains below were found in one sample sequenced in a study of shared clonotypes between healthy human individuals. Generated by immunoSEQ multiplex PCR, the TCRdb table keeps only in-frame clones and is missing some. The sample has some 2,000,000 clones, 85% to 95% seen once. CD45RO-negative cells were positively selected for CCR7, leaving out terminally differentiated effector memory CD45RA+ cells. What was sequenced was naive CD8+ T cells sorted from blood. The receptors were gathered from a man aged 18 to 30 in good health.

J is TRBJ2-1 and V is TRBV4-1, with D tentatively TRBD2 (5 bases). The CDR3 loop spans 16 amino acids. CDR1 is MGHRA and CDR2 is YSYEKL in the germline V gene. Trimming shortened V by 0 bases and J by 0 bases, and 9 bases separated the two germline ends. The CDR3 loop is CASSQDNSDSYNEQFF. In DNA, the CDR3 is TGCGCCAGCAGCCAAGATAATAGCGACTCCTACAATGAGCAGTTCTTC.

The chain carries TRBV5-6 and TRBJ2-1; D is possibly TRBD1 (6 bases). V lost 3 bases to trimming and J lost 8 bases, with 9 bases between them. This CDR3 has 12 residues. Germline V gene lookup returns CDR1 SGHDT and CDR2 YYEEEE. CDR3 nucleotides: TGTGCCAGCAGCTATGGGGGCCATGAGCAGTTCTTC. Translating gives CASSYGGHEQFF.

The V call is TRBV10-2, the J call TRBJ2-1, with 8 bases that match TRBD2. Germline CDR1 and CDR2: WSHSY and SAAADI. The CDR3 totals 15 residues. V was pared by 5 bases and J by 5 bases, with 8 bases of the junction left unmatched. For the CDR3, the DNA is TGCGCCAGCAGTTTGATAACTAGCGGCCACAATGAGCAGTTCTTC. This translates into CASSLITSGHNEQFF.

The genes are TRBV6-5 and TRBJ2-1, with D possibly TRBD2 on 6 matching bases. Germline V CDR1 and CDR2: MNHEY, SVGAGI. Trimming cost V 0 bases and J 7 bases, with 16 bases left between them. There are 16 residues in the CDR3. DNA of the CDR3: TGTGCCAGCAGTTACTCGGAGGGAGAAAAGGGGAATGAGCAGTTCTTC. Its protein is CASSYSEGEKGNEQFF.

The CDR3 spells CASSDTAGDDEQYF. The CDR3 DNA reads as TGTGCCAGCAGTGACACGGCAGGGGACGACGAGCAGTACTTC. The chain combines TRBV6-1 with TRBJ2-7, with D possibly being TRBD1 (6 bases). The CDR3 loop spans 14 amino acids. Per germline, CDR1 MNHNS and CDR2 SASEGT. V lost 3 bases to trimming and J lost 5 bases, with 14 bases between them.

Here the CDR3 DNA reads TGTGCCAGTAGTATCTACGTACCTGAAATTGGCACTGAAGCTTTCTTT. Translating it yields CASSIYVPEIGTEAFF. This chain links TRBV19 with TRBJ1-1; D is uncertain. Trimming removed 3 bases from V and 4 bases from J, with 18 bases in between. The CDR3 consists of 16 residues. Germline V gene sequence: CDR1 LNHDA, CDR2 SQIVND (reference sequence). The whole variable domain, remainder taken from reference TRBV19 and TRBJ1-1, is DGGITQSPKYLFRKEGQNVTLSCEQNLNHDAMYWYRQDPGQGLRLIYYSQIVNDFQKGDIAEGYSVSREKKESFPLTVTSAQKNPTAFYLCASSIYVPEIGTEAFFGQGTRLTVV.

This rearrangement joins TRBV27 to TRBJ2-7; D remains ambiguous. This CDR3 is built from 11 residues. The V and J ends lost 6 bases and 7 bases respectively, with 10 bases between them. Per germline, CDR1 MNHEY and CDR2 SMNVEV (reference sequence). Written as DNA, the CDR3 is TGTGCCAGCAGCGATGGGGATGAGCAGTACTTC. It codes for CASSDGDEQYF.

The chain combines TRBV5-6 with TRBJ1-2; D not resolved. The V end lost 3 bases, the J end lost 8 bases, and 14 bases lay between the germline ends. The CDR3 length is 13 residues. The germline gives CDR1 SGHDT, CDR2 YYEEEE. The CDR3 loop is CASSYLSPGGYTF. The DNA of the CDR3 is TGTGCCAGCAGCTACCTCTCGCCAGGCGGCTACACCTTC.

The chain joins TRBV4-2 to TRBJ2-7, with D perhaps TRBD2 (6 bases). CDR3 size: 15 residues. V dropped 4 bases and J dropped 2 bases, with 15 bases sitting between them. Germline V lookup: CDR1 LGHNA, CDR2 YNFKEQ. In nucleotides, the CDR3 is TGTGCCAGCAGCCCCGCTCCGGGGGTAACCTACGAGCAGTACTTC. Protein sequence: CASSPAPGVTYEQYF.

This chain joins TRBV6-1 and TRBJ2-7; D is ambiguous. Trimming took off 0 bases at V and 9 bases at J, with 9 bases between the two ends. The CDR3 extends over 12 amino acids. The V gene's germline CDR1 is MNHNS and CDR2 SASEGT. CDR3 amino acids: CASSEALAAQYF. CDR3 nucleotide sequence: TGTGCCAGCAGTGAAGCGCTGGCAGCGCAGTACTTC.

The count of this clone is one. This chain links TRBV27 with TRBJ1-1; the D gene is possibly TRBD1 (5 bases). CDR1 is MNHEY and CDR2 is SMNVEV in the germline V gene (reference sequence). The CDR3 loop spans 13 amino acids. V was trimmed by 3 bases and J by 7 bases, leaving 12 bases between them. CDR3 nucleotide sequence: TGTGCCAGCAGTTTCCCGGGGCGCAGTGAAGCTTTCTTT. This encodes CASSFPGRSEAFF.

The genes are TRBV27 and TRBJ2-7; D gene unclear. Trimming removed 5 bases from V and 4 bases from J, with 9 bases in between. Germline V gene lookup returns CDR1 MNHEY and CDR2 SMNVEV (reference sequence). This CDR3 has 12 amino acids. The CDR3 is CASSQLGYEQYF. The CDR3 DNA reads TGTGCCAGCAGTCAACTTGGGTACGAGCAGTACTTC.

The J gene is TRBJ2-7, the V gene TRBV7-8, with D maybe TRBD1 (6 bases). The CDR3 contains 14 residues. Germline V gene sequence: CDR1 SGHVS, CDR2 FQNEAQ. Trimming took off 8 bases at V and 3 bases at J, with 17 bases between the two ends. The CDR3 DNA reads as TGTGCCAGCGGGGACCAGGGGAACATCTACGAGCAGTACTTC. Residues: CASGDQGNIYEQYF.

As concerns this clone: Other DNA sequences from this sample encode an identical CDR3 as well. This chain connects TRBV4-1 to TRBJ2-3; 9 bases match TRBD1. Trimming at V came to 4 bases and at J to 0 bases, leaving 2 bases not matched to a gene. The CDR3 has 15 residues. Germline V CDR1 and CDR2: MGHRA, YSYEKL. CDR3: CASSRGTGSTDTQYF. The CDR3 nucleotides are TGCGCCAGCAGCCGAGGGACAGGGAGCACAGATACGCAGTATTTT.

The CDR3 DNA is TGTGCCAGCAGTTCCCTCCTAGATTTTGAGCAGTTCTTC. Translated, it gives CASSSLLDFEQFF. This chain joins TRBV27 and TRBJ2-1; D unclear. This CDR3 is built from 13 residues. From germline, CDR1 is MNHEY and CDR2 SMNVEV (reference sequence). The V end was cut by 4 bases, the J end by 9 bases, with 13 bases between.

The CDR3 nucleotides are TGTGCCAGCAGTGAAACTTGGAGCTCCTACAATGAGCAGTTCTTC. Translating gives CASSETWSSYNEQFF. This chain joins TRBV2 and TRBJ2-1; D uncertain. Trimming cost V 2 bases and J 0 bases, with 8 bases left between them. Germline V gene data show CDR1 as SNHLY and CDR2 as FYNNEI. This CDR3 comprises 15 residues.

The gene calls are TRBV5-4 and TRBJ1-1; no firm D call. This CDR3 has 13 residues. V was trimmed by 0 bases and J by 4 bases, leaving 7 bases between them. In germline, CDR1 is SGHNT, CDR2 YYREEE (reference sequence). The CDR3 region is CASSLAGPTEAFF. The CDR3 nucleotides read TGTGCCAGCAGCTTGGCCGGGCCCACTGAAGCTTTCTTT. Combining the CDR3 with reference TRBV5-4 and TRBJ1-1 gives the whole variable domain ETGVTQSPTHLIKTRGQQVTLRCSSQSGHNTVSWYQQALGQGPQFIFQYYREEENGRGNFPPRFSGLQFPNYSSELNVNALELDDSALYLCASSLAGPTEAFFGQGTRLTVV.

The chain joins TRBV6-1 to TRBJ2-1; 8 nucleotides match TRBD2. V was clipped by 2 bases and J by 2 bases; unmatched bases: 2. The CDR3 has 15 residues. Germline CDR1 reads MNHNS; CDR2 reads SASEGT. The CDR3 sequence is CASSELGLAYNEQFF. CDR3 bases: TGTGCCAGCAGTGAATTGGGACTAGCCTACAATGAGCAGTTCTTC.

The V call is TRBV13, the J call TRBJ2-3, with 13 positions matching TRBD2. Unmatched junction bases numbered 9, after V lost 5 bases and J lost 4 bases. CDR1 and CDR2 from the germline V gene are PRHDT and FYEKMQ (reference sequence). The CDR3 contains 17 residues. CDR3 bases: TGTGCCAGCAGCCCCCTAGGACTAGCGGGGGTGGCAGATACGCAGTATTTT. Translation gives CASSPLGLAGVADTQYF. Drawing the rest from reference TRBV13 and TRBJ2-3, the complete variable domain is AAGVIQSPRHLIKEKRETATLKCYPIPRHDTVYWYQQGPGQDPQFLISFYEKMQSDKGSIPDRFSAQQFSDYHSELNMSSLELGDSALYFCASSPLGLAGVADTQYFGPGTRLTVL.

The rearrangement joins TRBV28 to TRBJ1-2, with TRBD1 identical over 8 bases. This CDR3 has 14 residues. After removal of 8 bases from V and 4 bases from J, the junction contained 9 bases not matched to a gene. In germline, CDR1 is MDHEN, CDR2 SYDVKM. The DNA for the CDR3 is TGTGCCAGCCTTCGGACAGGGAGAGTCTATGGCTACACCTTC. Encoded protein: CASLRTGRVYGYTF.

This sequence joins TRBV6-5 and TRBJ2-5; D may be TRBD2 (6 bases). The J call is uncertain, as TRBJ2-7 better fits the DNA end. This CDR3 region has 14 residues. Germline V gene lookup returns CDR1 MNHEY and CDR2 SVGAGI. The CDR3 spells CASRPGTSFSEQYF. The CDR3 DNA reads TGTGCCAGCAGACCCGGGACTTCGTTTTCCGAGCAGTACTTC.

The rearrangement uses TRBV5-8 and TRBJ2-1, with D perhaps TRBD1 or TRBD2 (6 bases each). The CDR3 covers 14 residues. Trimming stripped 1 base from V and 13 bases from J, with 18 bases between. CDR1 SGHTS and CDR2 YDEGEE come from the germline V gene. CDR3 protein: CASSLSGEQGTQFF. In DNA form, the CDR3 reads TGTGCCAGCAGCTTGTCAGGGGAGCAAGGGACTCAGTTCTTC. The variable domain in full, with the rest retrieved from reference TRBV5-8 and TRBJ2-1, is EAGVTQSPTHLIKTRGQQATLRCSPISGHTSVYWYQQALGLGLQFLLWYDEGEERNRGNFPPRFSGRQFPNYSSELNVNALELEDSALYLCASSLSGEQGTQFFGPGTRLTVL.

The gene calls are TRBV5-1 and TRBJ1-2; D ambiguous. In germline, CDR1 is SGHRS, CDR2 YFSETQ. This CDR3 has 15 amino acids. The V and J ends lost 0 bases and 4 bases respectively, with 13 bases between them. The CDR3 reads CASSLATASVYGYTF. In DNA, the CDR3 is TGCGCCAGCAGCTTGGCGACGGCCAGTGTCTATGGCTACACCTTC.

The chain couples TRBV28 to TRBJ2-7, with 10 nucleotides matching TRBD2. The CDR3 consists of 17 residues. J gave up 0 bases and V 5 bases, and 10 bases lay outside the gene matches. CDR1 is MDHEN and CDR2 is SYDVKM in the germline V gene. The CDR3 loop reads CASSPLGLADDSYEQYF. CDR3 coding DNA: TGTGCCAGCAGTCCCCTAGGACTAGCGGATGACTCCTACGAGCAGTACTTC.

CDR3 DNA sequence: TGTGCCAGCAGCTTAAGGATAACGAACACCGGGGAGCTGTTTTTT. It is translated as CASSLRITNTGELFF. V and J are TRBV11-3 and TRBJ2-2, with no clear D. V was trimmed by 2 bases and J by 0 bases, leaving 7 bases between them. From germline, CDR1 is SGHNT and CDR2 YENEEA. The CDR3 runs 15 residues.

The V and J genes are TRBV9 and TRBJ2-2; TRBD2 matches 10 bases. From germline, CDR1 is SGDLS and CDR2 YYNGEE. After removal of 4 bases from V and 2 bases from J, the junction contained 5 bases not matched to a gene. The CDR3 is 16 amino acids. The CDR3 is CASSPSGGANTGELFF. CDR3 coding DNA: TGTGCCAGCAGCCCTAGCGGGGGAGCTAACACCGGGGAGCTGTTTTTT.

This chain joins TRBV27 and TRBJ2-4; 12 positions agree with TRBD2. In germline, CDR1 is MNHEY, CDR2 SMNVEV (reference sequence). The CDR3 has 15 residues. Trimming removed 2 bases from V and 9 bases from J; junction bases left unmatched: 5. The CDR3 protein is CASSLEASGRGIQYF. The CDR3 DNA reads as TGTGCCAGCAGTTTAGAGGCTAGCGGGAGGGGCATTCAGTACTTC.

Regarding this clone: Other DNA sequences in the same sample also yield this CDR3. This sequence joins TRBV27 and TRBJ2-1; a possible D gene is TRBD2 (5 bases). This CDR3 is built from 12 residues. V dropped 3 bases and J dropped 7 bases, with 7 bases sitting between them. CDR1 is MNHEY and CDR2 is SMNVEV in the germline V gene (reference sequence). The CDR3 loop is CASSFRGNEQFF. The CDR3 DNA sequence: TGTGCCAGCAGTTTCAGAGGGAATGAGCAGTTCTTC.

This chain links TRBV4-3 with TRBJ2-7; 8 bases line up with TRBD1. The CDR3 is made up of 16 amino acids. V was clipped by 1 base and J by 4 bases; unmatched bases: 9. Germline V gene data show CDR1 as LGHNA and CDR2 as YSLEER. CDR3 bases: TGCGCCAGCAGCCAAGCCCATCAGGGGGCGGAGTACGAGCAGTACTTC. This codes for CASSQAHQGAEYEQYF.